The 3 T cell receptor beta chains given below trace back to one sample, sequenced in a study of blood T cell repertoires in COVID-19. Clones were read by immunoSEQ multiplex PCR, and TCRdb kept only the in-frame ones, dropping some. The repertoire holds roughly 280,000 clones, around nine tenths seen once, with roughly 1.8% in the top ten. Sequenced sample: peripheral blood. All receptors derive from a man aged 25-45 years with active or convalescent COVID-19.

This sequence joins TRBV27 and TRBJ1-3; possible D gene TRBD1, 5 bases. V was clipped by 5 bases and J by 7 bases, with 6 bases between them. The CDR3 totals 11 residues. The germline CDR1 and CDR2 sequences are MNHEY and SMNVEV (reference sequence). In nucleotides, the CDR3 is TGTGCCAGCAGTCGGGGGAACACCATATATTTT. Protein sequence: CASSRGNTIYF.

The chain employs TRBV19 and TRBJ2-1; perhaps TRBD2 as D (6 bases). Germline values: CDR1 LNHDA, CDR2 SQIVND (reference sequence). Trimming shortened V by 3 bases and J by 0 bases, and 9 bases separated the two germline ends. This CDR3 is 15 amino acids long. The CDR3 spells CASSIFGSSYNEQFF. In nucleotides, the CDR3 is TGTGCCAGTAGTATTTTCGGGAGCTCCTACAATGAGCAGTTCTTC. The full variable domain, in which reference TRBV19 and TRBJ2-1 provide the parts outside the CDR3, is DGGITQSPKYLFRKEGQNVTLSCEQNLNHDAMYWYRQDPGQGLRLIYYSQIVNDFQKGDIAEGYSVSREKKESFPLTVTSAQKNPTAFYLCASSIFGSSYNEQFFGPGTRLTVL.

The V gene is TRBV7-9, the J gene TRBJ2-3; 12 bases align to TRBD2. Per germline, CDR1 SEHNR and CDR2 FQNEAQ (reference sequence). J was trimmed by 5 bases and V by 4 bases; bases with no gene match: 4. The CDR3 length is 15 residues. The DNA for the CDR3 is TGTGCCAGCAGCTCCCTAGCGGGGGGGGAAGATACGCAGTATTTT. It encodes CASSSLAGGEDTQYF. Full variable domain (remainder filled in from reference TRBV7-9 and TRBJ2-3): DTGVSQNPRHKITKRGQNVTFRCDPISEHNRLYWYRQTLGQGPEFLTYFQNEAQLEKSRLLSDRFSAERPKGSFSTLEIQRTEQGDSAMYLCASSSLAGGEDTQYFGPGTRLTVL.